This T cell receptor (beta chain) is from a study of CD8+ T cells in alopecia areata. Study-wide background: Those treated were given oral tofacitinib at 5 to 10 mg twice daily. Overall study results and limits: Lesional scalp, especially alopecia totalis/universalis, showed higher clonality than normal scalp. Tofacitinib significantly brought down scalp clonality and expanded CD8+ clones among top 100.

Treatment denoted: oral pan-JAK inhibitor, 5-10 mg twice daily. In regard to this clone: The antigen remains unidentified. Within the sample, other DNA sequences also encode this same CDR3.

The authors extracted RNA and reverse transcribed it into cDNA as the sequencing template. Sequencing used immunoSEQ multiplex PCR; TCRdb keeps in-frame clones, though not all of them. The sample has around 180,000 clones, 60% seen once; the top ten hold just over 1%. Germline V CDR1 and CDR2: LGHNA, YSLEER. Trimming cost V 0 bases and J 5 bases, with 13 bases left between them. This CDR3 spans 15 amino acids. This material consisted of CD4+ T cells sorted from blood, taken at week 24, from a patient treated with tofacitinib. The chain employs TRBV4-3 and TRBJ1-1; perhaps TRBD1 as D (6 bases). The sequence was obtained from a human donor with alopecia areata. CDR3 region: CASSQDNQGSTEAFF. DNA for the CDR3: TGCGCCAGCAGCCAAGATAATCAGGGGAGTACTGAAGCTTTCTTT.